These 9 T cell receptor beta chains share one sample of origin, sequenced in a study of T cells in Graves' hyperthyroidism and ophthalmopathy. RNA transcripts were the template for amplifying TCR beta CDR3 regions. HTBI primers were the set used in a first-round RT-PCR of the TCR CDR3. TCRdb fed the multiplex PCR reads into MiXCR, producing one record per CDR3 protein. Among about 590,000 distinct CDR3 sequences, more than 13% were seen once, and the ten largest hold roughly 7%. What was sequenced was blood. Receptors originate from a woman aged 18 to 35 with Graves' ophthalmopathy.

V usage is TRBV18 and J usage is TRBJ1-1, with a tentative D call TRBD1 (6 bases). V was shortened by 2 bases and J by 4 bases, with 11 bases between the two germline ends. CDR3 length: 14 residues. Per germline, CDR1 KGHSH and CDR2 LQKENI. CDR3 in amino acids: CASSPGGGRTEAFF. In DNA, the CDR3 is TGTGCCAGCTCACCAGGAGGGGGTCGCACTGAAGCTTTCTTT. The whole variable domain, remainder taken from reference TRBV18 and TRBJ1-1, is NAGVMQNPRHLVRRRGQEARLRCSPMKGHSHVYWYRQLPEEGLKFMVYLQKENIIDESGMPKERFSAEFPKEGPSILRIQQVVRGDSAAYFCASSPGGGRTEAFFGQGTRLTVV.

The CDR3 DNA reads TGTGCCAGCACGGGGACAGGGGGGACTAGCGGGAGTCCCGGCTACGAGCAGTACTTC. Its protein product is CASTGTGGTSGSPGYEQYF. The gene calls are TRBV6-1 and TRBJ2-7; 14 nucleotides match TRBD2. The germline CDR1 and CDR2 sequences are MNHNS and SASEGT. The trim removed 7 bases at V and 3 bases at J, leaving 17 bases unmatched. This CDR3 spans 19 amino acids.

This clonotype has just a few counts. A much bigger clone sits one base away, suggesting this may be a read error. The rearrangement uses TRBV7-3 and TRBJ2-7; 10 positions agree with TRBD2. This CDR3 contains 14 residues. The germline CDR1 and CDR2 sequences are SGHTA and FQGTGA. J lost 8 bases, V lost 5 bases, and 9 bases had no gene match. The CDR3 loop reads CASSITSGIDKQYF. DNA of the CDR3: TGTGCCAGCAGCATTACTAGCGGGATCGACAAGCAGTACTTC.

The V call is TRBV4-1, the J call TRBJ2-7; unclear D gene. The length of the CDR3 is 15 residues. V was clipped by 1 base and J by 3 bases, with 13 bases between them. CDR1 MGHRA and CDR2 YSYEKL come from the germline V gene. This CDR3 reads CASSQGPPPLYEQYF. For the CDR3, the DNA is TGCGCCAGCAGCCAAGGGCCACCTCCTCTCTACGAGCAGTACTTC.

This clonotype was seen a few times. The V and J genes are TRBV27 and TRBJ1-3; no definite D call. Germline lookup yields CDR1 MNHEY and CDR2 SMNVEV (reference sequence). V gave up 4 bases and J gave up 1 base, with 5 bases separating them. The CDR3 totals 13 residues. The CDR3 sequence is CASSWKSGNTIYF. DNA for the CDR3: TGTGCCAGCAGTTGGAAGTCTGGAAACACCATATATTTT.

This clonotype was picked up many times. The chain couples TRBV5-1 to TRBJ2-3, with D uncertain. V gave up 1 base and J gave up 3 bases, with 12 bases separating them. This CDR3 comprises 15 residues. Germline assignment: CDR1 SGHRS and CDR2 YFSETQ. The CDR3 nucleotides are TGCGCCAGCAGCTTGTTGGTAACTCCTACAGATACGCAGTATTTT. This encodes CASSLLVTPTDTQYF.

This clonotype has at least ten counts. The chain has TRBV7-2 and TRBJ2-1; 10 bases align to TRBD2. The CDR3 is 16 residues long. Unmatched junction bases numbered 8, after V lost 2 bases and J lost 7 bases. Germline loops: CDR1 SGHTA, CDR2 FQGNSA. In nucleotides, the CDR3 is TGTGCCAGCAGCTTACAACCAGCGGGAGGGCTTAATGAGCAGTTCTTC. This codes for CASSLQPAGGLNEQFF.

The sample holds a few counts of this clonotype. The chain recombines TRBV30 with TRBJ2-3; TRBD2 is a possible D gene (5 bases). The germline CDR1 and CDR2 sequences are GTSNPN and SVGIG (reference sequence). Trimming stripped 4 bases from V and 0 bases from J, with 5 bases between. This CDR3 comprises 12 residues. The CDR3 is CAWTSSTDTQYF. The CDR3 DNA is TGTGCCTGGACTAGCAGCACAGATACGCAGTATTTT.

The rearrangement uses TRBV7-8 and TRBJ2-6; either TRBD1 or TRBD2 may supply D (5 bases each). The V end lost 5 bases, the J end lost 1 base, and 12 bases lay between the germline ends. Germline V CDR1 and CDR2: SGHVS, FQNEAQ. The CDR3 is 16 residues long. The CDR3 DNA sequence: TGTGCCAGCAGCGCCCAGAGGGGATCTGGGGCCAACGTCCTGACTTTC. This sequence encodes CASSAQRGSGANVLTF.